Detailed here is one TCR beta chain. The data were taken from a study of blood T cell repertoires in COVID-19. V gave up 6 bases and J gave up 11 bases; unmatched junction bases: 12. The CDR3 runs to 13 residues. Germline lookup yields CDR1 MRHNA and CDR2 SNTAGT. In terms of age and location, participants ranged from about 18 to 90 years and lived in approximately 26 US areas. This table comes from immunoSEQ multiplex PCR, and its TCRdb copy is limited to in-frame clones, with some not included. The data contain around 250,000 clones, around 86% of them seen just once; the ten biggest clones take up approximately 1.7%.

The sequence came from a woman between 45 and 60 years old who had recovered from COVID-19. The specimen sequenced was PBMCs or T cells enriched from blood (not recorded which). This rearrangement joins TRBV6-4 to TRBJ1-1, with TRBD1 matching over 7 bases. The DNA for the CDR3 is TGTGCCAGCAGCCGACAGGGTGGTGGTGGGGCTTTCTTT. It yields the protein CASSRQGGGGAFF.